The 15 T cell receptor beta chains given below trace back to one sample, sequenced in a study of blood T cell repertoires in COVID-19. Sequencing was performed with immunoSEQ multiplex PCR; in TCRdb, only in-frame clones are kept and a portion is missing. The sample lists about 110,000 clones; roughly 79% were seen once. Sequencing was carried out using peripheral blood. All receptors derive from a woman of 80 years or more with active or convalescent COVID-19.

The chain employs TRBV18 and TRBJ2-1, with TRBD2 matching 9 bases. CDR3 length: 15 amino acids. CDR1 and CDR2 (germline): KGHSH, LQKENI. Trimming cost V 3 bases and J 5 bases; bases outside gene matches: 5. The CDR3 DNA is TGTGCCAGCTCACCGGCTAGCGGGGCCCACAATGAGCAGTTCTTC. This gives the protein CASSPASGAHNEQFF.

This rearrangement joins TRBV20-1 to TRBJ2-3; D might be TRBD1 (5 bases). Trimming shortened V by 3 bases and J by 0 bases, and 10 bases separated the two germline ends. This CDR3 is 14 amino acids long. Per the germline V gene, CDR1 is DFQATT and CDR2 is SNEGSKA (reference sequence). For the CDR3, the DNA is TGCAGTGCTAGTGGCAGGGTGAGCACAGATACGCAGTATTTT. Translation gives CSASGRVSTDTQYF.

The CDR3 nucleotides read TGTGCCAGCAGCCCCACTAGGGGCGGGAGGTTCACAGATACGCAGTATTTT. Translating gives CASSPTRGGRFTDTQYF. The chain recombines TRBV7-6 with TRBJ2-3; TRBD2 matches 8 bases. Germline V gene data show CDR1 as SGHVS and CDR2 as FNYEAQ. V lost 5 bases, J lost 2 bases, and 12 bases stayed unmatched. This CDR3 region has 17 residues.

This clone was observed a handful of times. The chain is built from TRBV27 and TRBJ2-1; 9 positions agree with TRBD2. Trimming cost V 4 bases and J 0 bases; bases outside gene matches: 1. CDR1 MNHEY and CDR2 SMNVEV come from the germline V gene (reference sequence). The CDR3 totals 15 residues. The CDR3, as DNA: TGTGCCAGCAGTTATAGCGGGAGCTCCTACAATGAGCAGTTCTTC. Translating gives CASSYSGSSYNEQFF.

The V gene is TRBV4-3, the J gene TRBJ2-7; 7 bases match TRBD2. CDR3 length: 16 residues. V dropped 2 bases and J dropped 2; count of bases not matched to a gene: 9. The V gene's germline CDR1 is LGHNA and CDR2 YSLEER. The CDR3 DNA reads TGCGCCAGCAGCCAAAATAGACTAGGGACTACCTACGAGCAGTACTTC. This gives the protein CASSQNRLGTTYEQYF.

This clone was counted ten times or more. The chain is built from TRBV7-9 and TRBJ2-2; D gene uncertain. Trimming took 4 bases from V and 1 from J, leaving 4 bases between them. The CDR3 consists of 13 residues. CDR1 SEHNR and CDR2 FQNEAQ come from the germline V gene (reference sequence). The DNA of the CDR3 is TGTGCCAGCAGCTCCAAGAACACCGGGGAGCTGTTTTTT. It is translated as CASSSKNTGELFF.

The gene calls are TRBV5-1 and TRBJ2-7, with D uncertain. Germline V gene lookup returns CDR1 SGHRS and CDR2 YFSETQ. The CDR3 is made up of 16 amino acids. V lost 4 bases and J lost 4, with 21 bases in between. CDR3 in DNA: TGCGCCAGCAGCCCGGCCGACCAATACCAACAGTACGAGCAGTACTTC. Translating gives CASSPADQYQQYEQYF.

To note about this clone: A read error may produce the germline difference seen at one junction end. Additional DNA sequences in this sample encode the identical CDR3. The rearrangement joins TRBV29-1 to TRBJ2-1; 10 bases are shared with TRBD2. Germline CDR1 is SQVTM and CDR2 is ANQGSEA. This CDR3 region has 13 residues. This chain's CDR3 is CSIGLAEHNKQFF. Here the CDR3 DNA reads TGCAGCATCGGACTAGCGGAGCACAATAAGCAGTTCTTC.

J is TRBJ2-3 and V is TRBV18, with D possibly being TRBD2 (5 bases). The CDR3 is 14 amino acids. Between the trimmed V and J ends, which lost 3 bases and 1 base, there was a span of 8 bases. The germline gives CDR1 KGHSH, CDR2 LQKENI. CDR3 sequence reads: CASSPRTRTDTQYF. CDR3 DNA: TGTGCCAGCTCACCCCGGACTCGCACAGATACGCAGTATTTT.

The CDR3 loop reads CASSLGQGLTNEKLFF. The CDR3 nucleotides read TGCGCCAGCAGCTTGGGACAGGGCCTAACTAATGAAAAACTGTTTTTT. The chain joins TRBV5-1 to TRBJ1-4, with 7 nucleotides matching TRBD1. The trim removed 0 bases at V and 1 base at J, leaving 3 bases unmatched. This CDR3 is built from 16 residues. CDR1 is SGHRS, CDR2 YFSETQ, per germline.

This chain links TRBV5-1 with TRBJ2-5; D is uncertain. Trimming removed 0 bases from V and 5 bases from J, with 2 bases in between. From germline, CDR1 is SGHRS and CDR2 YFSETQ. The CDR3 consists of 11 residues. The DNA for the CDR3 is TGCGCCAGCAGCTTGGCGGAGACCCAGTACTTC. Translated: CASSLAETQYF. The complete variable domain, with remaining parts taken from reference TRBV5-1 and TRBJ2-5, reads KAGVTQTPRYLIKTRGQQVTLSCSPISGHRSVSWYQQTPGQGLQFLFEYFSETQRNKGNFPGRFSGRQFSNSRSEMNVSTLELGDSALYLCASSLAETQYFGPGTRLLVL.

The rearrangement joins TRBV4-2 to TRBJ2-5; D perhaps matches TRBD2 (6 bases). The ends were cut back, 2 bases at V and 5 bases at J, with 21 bases in the middle. CDR3 length: 17 amino acids. Germline values: CDR1 LGHNA, CDR2 YNFKEQ. CDR3 sequence reads: CASSQRWSRGTGETQYF. The DNA for the CDR3 is TGTGCCAGCAGCCAAAGATGGTCTCGCGGGACGGGGGAGACCCAGTACTTC.

This clone was seen a single time. This rearrangement joins TRBV19 to TRBJ2-7; no definite D call. This CDR3 is built from 14 residues. Germline V gene sequence: CDR1 LNHDA, CDR2 SQIVND (reference sequence). V dropped 1 base and J dropped 3 bases, with 10 bases sitting between them. CDR3 amino acids: CASSIVWSYYEQYF. The CDR3 nucleotides read TGTGCCAGTAGTATAGTCTGGAGTTACTACGAGCAGTACTTC. Looking up the rest from reference TRBV19 and TRBJ2-7 gives the full variable domain: DGGITQSPKYLFRKEGQNVTLSCEQNLNHDAMYWYRQDPGQGLRLIYYSQIVNDFQKGDIAEGYSVSREKKESFPLTVTSAQKNPTAFYLCASSIVWSYYEQYFGPGTRLTVT.

CDR3 amino acids: CASSSRQGRISSYEQYF. Here the CDR3 DNA reads TGTGCCAGCAGCTCTAGACAGGGAAGGATCAGCTCCTACGAGCAGTACTTC. The chain combines TRBV11-2 with TRBJ2-7, with TRBD1 matching over 7 bases. The junction had 12 bases not matched to a gene; V was cut back by 4 bases and J by 0 bases. This CDR3 is 17 amino acids long. Germline CDR1 reads SGHAT; CDR2 reads FQNNGV.

This clone was observed a single time. The chain recombines TRBV7-9 with TRBJ1-5, with D hard to call. CDR1 and CDR2 from the germline V gene are SEHNR and FQNEAQ (reference sequence). There are 13 residues in the CDR3. The V and J ends lost 3 bases and 0 bases respectively, with 3 bases between them. CDR3 nucleotide sequence: TGTGCCAGCAGCTTCAGTAGCAATCAGCCCCAGCATTTT. Translating gives CASSFSSNQPQHF.